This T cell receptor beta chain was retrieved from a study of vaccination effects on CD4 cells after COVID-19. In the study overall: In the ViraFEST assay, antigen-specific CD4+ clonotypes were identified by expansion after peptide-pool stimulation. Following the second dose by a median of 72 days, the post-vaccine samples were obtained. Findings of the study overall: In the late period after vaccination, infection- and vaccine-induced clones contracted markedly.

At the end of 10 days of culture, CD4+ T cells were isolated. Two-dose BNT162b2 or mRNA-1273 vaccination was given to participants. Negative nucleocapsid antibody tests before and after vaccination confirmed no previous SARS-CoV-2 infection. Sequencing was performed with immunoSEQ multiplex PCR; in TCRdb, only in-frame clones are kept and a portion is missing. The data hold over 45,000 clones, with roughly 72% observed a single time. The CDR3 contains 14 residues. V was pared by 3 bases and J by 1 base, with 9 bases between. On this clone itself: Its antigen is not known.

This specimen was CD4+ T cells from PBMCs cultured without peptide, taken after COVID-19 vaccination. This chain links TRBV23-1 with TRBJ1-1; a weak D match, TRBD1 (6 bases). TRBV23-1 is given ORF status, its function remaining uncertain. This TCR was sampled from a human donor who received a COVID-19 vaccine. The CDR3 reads CASSHRGANTEAFF. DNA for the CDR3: TGCGCCAGCAGTCACCGGGGGGCGAACACTGAAGCTTTCTTT.